This T cell receptor (beta chain) was documented in a study of response to subunit inactivated influenza vaccine (dated by TCRdb to the late 2010s). In terms of the full investigation: Deep quantitative T cell receptor repertoire profiling was used in the study to track responses to a trivalent subunit inactivated influenza vaccine. Study-level results and caveats: According to the authors, only a limited number of new T cells may be recruited by each seasonal influenza vaccination.

CDR1 and CDR2, looked up from the germline V gene (reference sequence), are LNHNV and YYDKDF. The germline ends are 17 bases apart after V is trimmed by 1 base and J by 5 bases. The CDR3 sequence holds 16 residues, the cysteine and phenylalanine included. The DNA shown is the 48-base CDR3, in frame from base 1. Libraries were built with RT-PCR. The sequencer was an Illumina HiSeq 2500. Clones were called with MiXCR by TCRdb after fastp trimmed the public reads at Q25, and only in-frame beta chains were retained. All rows with the same CDR3 protein become a single entry with the most common DNA and genes. Recorded for this sample are around 600,000 distinct CDR3 sequences; around 11% of them occurred a single time. The ten largest account for 11% of the sample. Remarks on this clonotype: Its specific antigen is unknown. Per-base qualities were not stored, and no clone one base away is much larger.

The data also belong to a second study, concerning T cells expressing NK-cell markers. The second study's authors report: TCR beta cDNA libraries were made by 5'RACE template switching that added a universal primer site and unique molecular identifiers. Three sorted T-cell subsets (CD3+CD56+NKG2C+, CD3+CD56+NKG2C- and CD3+CD56-NKG2C+) from fewer than 10 donors had their TCR beta-chain repertoires profiled. Among the eight sequenced donors, seven were HCMV-seropositive and one was HCMV-seronegative. In several experiments an anti-gammadeltaTCR antibody was added to restrict sorting to alphabetaTCR-expressing T cells. In over 5 donors, the dominant CD3+CD56+NKG2C+ clonotypes were among the top 10 CD8+ clonotypes and accounted for roughly 1.0-7.5% of CD8+ T cells. Those dominant clonotypes were again the most abundant among CD3+CD56-NKG2C+ cells in a handful of donors, at about 28.3-60.1%. Whether the expanded NKG2C-expressing T cell clones were specific for HCMV antigens was left unclear. The eight sequenced donors were randomly selected healthy volunteers, three men and five women. HCMV-specific IgG was detected in serum with a commercial ELISA kit to determine HCMV serostatus. Ficoll density gradient centrifugation was used to isolate peripheral blood mononuclear cells from blood. For more than five donors, bulk peripheral blood T-cell repertoires were also sequenced from unsorted PBMC. Priming for cDNA synthesis came from the TCR beta constant segment, and two successive PCR amplification steps followed. Libraries were sequenced as 2 x 150 bp reads on Illumina HiSeq 2000/2500, MiSeq or NextSeq. MIGEC was used to demultiplex reads and group the reads by UMI, and MiTCR was used to assemble and quantify clonotypes. To exclude erroneous sequences, only TCR cDNA sequences supported by at least two reads were retained. Downstream repertoire analysis used the tcR package, and clonotypes were matched across fractions by CDR3 nucleotide sequence plus V segment. VDJmatch was used to annotate antigen specificity against VDJdb, with one amino acid substitution in CDR3 permitted.

This material consisted of PBMCs from blood, taken on the day of vaccination. This clonotype was sampled from a man in his fifties who received an inactivated influenza vaccine. Donor details come from another sample of the same person, matched by shared clones. The V and J genes are TRBV15 and TRBJ2-5; the D segment may tentatively be TRBD1 or TRBD2, each giving 7 matched bases. The CDR3 reads CATSRVGRGGSETQYF. The DNA sequence is given as TGTGCCACCAGCAGAGTCGGCAGGGGGGGATCGGAGACCCAGTACTTC.